This is a list of T cell receptor beta chains from one sample in a study of CD4+ T cells in melanoma. TCRdb keeps only in-frame clones here, not all; method: immunoSEQ multiplex PCR. The sample gives some 10,000 clones, 65% to 70% of which show up once; approximately 11% is in the top ten. The sample taken for sequencing was cells from a culture (not recorded whether cultured in vitro). These TCRs come from a human donor with melanoma. CDR3s include the opening cysteine and the closing phenylalanine or tryptophan. A D gene is named only where the DNA matches it firmly. Clone size is shown for a subset of rows, as once, few, many or a class of expanded clone.

d_gene: -; abundance: -; j_gene: TRBJ2-1; v_gene: TRBV6-4; CDR3aa: CADRKTKSRQFF; CDR3nt: TGTGCCGACCGGAAGACCAAAAGCCGGCAGTTCTTC
d_gene: TRBD1; abundance: -; j_gene: TRBJ1-1; v_gene: TRBV18; CDR3aa: CASSHAATGRNTEAFF; CDR3nt: TGTGCCAGCTCACACGCGGCGACAGGGCGGAACACTGAAGCTTTCTTT
d_gene: TRBD1; abundance: -; j_gene: TRBJ2-7; v_gene: TRBV4-2; CDR3aa: CASSQDLGRGRTYEQYF; CDR3nt: TGTGCCAGCAGCCAAGATCTAGGCAGGGGGAGAACCTACGAGCAGTACTTC
d_gene: -; abundance: -; j_gene: TRBJ1-2; v_gene: TRBV5-8; CDR3aa: CASSLNRMNYGYTF; CDR3nt: TGTGCCAGCAGCCTCAACAGGATGAACTATGGCTACACCTTC
d_gene: -; abundance: once; j_gene: TRBJ1-3; v_gene: TRBV4-1; CDR3aa: CASSQEGTRNTIYF; CDR3nt: TGCGCCAGCAGCCAAGAGGGGACTCGAAACACCATATATTTT
d_gene: -; abundance: -; j_gene: TRBJ2-2; v_gene: TRBV5-4; CDR3aa: CASSSSGRRDAGELFF; CDR3nt: TGTGCCAGCAGCTCCTCGGGGCGCCGGGACGCCGGGGAGCTGTTTTTT
d_gene: -; abundance: -; j_gene: TRBJ2-5; v_gene: TRBV18; CDR3aa: CASSPQYGRETQYF; CDR3nt: TGTGCCAGCTCCCCCCAATACGGAAGAGAGACCCAGTACTTC
d_gene: -; abundance: -; j_gene: TRBJ1-2; v_gene: TRBV7-8; CDR3aa: CASSSGDGYGYTF; CDR3nt: TGTGCCAGCAGCTCAGGAGATGGATATGGCTACACCTTC
d_gene: -; abundance: -; j_gene: TRBJ1-1; v_gene: TRBV10-2; CDR3aa: CASSEAGRNTEAFF; CDR3nt: TGCGCCAGCAGTGAAGCAGGTCGGAACACTGAAGCTTTCTTT
d_gene: TRBD2; abundance: -; j_gene: TRBJ2-7; v_gene: TRBV6-1; CDR3aa: CASFGTGTNYEQYF; CDR3nt: TGTGCCAGCTTCGGGACCGGGACTAACTACGAGCAGTACTTC
d_gene: -; abundance: -; j_gene: TRBJ1-4; v_gene: TRBV4-1; CDR3aa: CASSPPYATNEKLFF; CDR3nt: TGCGCCAGCAGCCCCCCATATGCAACTAATGAAAAACTGTTTTTT
d_gene: -; abundance: -; j_gene: TRBJ2-2; v_gene: TRBV21-1; CDR3aa: CASSKGVGTPDAGELFF; CDR3nt: TGTGCCAGCAGCAAAGGGGTCGGGACCCCTGACGCCGGGGAGCTGTTTTTT
d_gene: -; abundance: -; j_gene: TRBJ2-7; v_gene: TRBV10-1; CDR3aa: CASSESGTRVQYF; CDR3nt: TGCGCCAGCAGTGAGTCGGGGACAAGGGTGCAGTACTTC
d_gene: -; abundance: -; j_gene: TRBJ2-1; v_gene: TRBV30; CDR3aa: CAWSLFPIHNEQFF; CDR3nt: TGTGCCTGGAGTTTGTTTCCTATCCACAATGAGCAGTTCTTC
d_gene: -; abundance: -; j_gene: TRBJ2-3; v_gene: TRBV28; CDR3aa: CASSLNGDTQYF; CDR3nt: TGTGCCAGCAGTTTGAACGGAGATACGCAGTATTTT
d_gene: TRBD1; abundance: -; j_gene: TRBJ1-1; v_gene: TRBV6-5; CDR3aa: CASSYDRGNTEAFF; CDR3nt: TGTGCCAGCAGTTACGACAGGGGAAACACTGAAGCTTTCTTT
d_gene: -; abundance: few; j_gene: TRBJ1-3; v_gene: TRBV29-1; CDR3aa: CSVVLFGARDTIYF; CDR3nt: TGCAGCGTTGTGCTTTTCGGCGCTAGGGACACCATATATTTT
d_gene: -; abundance: -; j_gene: TRBJ1-2; v_gene: TRBV6-1; CDR3aa: CASSEGLAWSGYTF; CDR3nt: TGTGCCAGCAGTGAAGGTTTAGCATGGAGCGGCTACACCTTC
d_gene: -; abundance: -; j_gene: TRBJ1-3; v_gene: TRBV19; CDR3aa: CASSRQATGNTIYF; CDR3nt: TGTGCCAGTTCACGACAGGCAACTGGAAACACCATATATTTT
d_gene: -; abundance: -; j_gene: TRBJ1-2; v_gene: TRBV5-4; CDR3aa: CASSFLANYGYTF; CDR3nt: TGTGCCAGCAGCTTTTTGGCTAACTATGGCTACACCTTC
d_gene: TRBD1; abundance: once; j_gene: TRBJ1-2; v_gene: TRBV7-9; CDR3aa: CASSFGDRGPRHNYGYTF; CDR3nt: TGTGCCAGCAGCTTTGGGGACAGGGGGCCAAGACACAACTATGGCTACACCTTC
d_gene: -; abundance: -; j_gene: TRBJ2-1; v_gene: TRBV2; CDR3aa: CASSVGGEPYNEQFF; CDR3nt: TGTGCCAGCAGTGTCGGAGGAGAGCCTTACAATGAGCAGTTCTTC
d_gene: -; abundance: -; j_gene: TRBJ2-6; v_gene: TRBV11-2; CDR3aa: CASASISGANVLTF; CDR3nt: TGTGCCAGCGCATCGATCTCTGGGGCCAACGTCCTGACTTTC
d_gene: -; abundance: -; j_gene: TRBJ2-3; v_gene: TRBV5-1; CDR3aa: CASSLRQGSTDTQYF; CDR3nt: TGCGCCAGCAGCTTGAGGCAGGGGAGCACAGATACGCAGTATTTT
d_gene: -; abundance: once; j_gene: TRBJ2-7; v_gene: TRBV29-1; CDR3aa: CSVVRGAYEQYF; CDR3nt: TGCAGCGTTGTGCGGGGCGCCTACGAGCAGTACTTC
d_gene: -; abundance: once; j_gene: TRBJ2-7; v_gene: TRBV2; CDR3aa: CASSTPTETYEQYF; CDR3nt: TGTGCCAGCAGTACCCCAACAGAGACCTACGAGCAGTACTTC
d_gene: -; abundance: -; j_gene: TRBJ2-7; v_gene: TRBV15; CDR3aa: CATSPRGWSAYEQYF; CDR3nt: TGTGCCACCAGCCCGCGGGGTTGGTCGGCCTACGAGCAGTACTTC
d_gene: -; abundance: -; j_gene: TRBJ2-1; v_gene: TRBV4-2; CDR3aa: CASSPLGTGPSNEQFF; CDR3nt: TGTGCCAGCAGCCCCTTAGGGACGGGGCCCTCGAATGAGCAGTTCTTC
d_gene: -; abundance: -; j_gene: TRBJ1-1; v_gene: TRBV2; CDR3aa: CASSEVRGYTEAFF; CDR3nt: TGTGCCAGCAGTGAAGTGCGGGGTTACACTGAAGCTTTCTTT
d_gene: TRBD2; abundance: -; j_gene: TRBJ2-5; v_gene: TRBV5-5; CDR3aa: CASSTGPLAAQETQYF; CDR3nt: TGTGCCAGCAGCACGGGGCCACTAGCGGCGCAAGAGACCCAGTACTTC
d_gene: TRBD1; abundance: -; j_gene: TRBJ2-1; v_gene: TRBV4-1; CDR3aa: CASSFYNRDRAFREYNEQFF; CDR3nt: TGCGCCAGCAGCTTTTACAACCGGGACAGGGCGTTCCGGGAGTACAATGAGCAGTTCTTC
d_gene: -; abundance: -; j_gene: TRBJ1-4; v_gene: TRBV5-1; CDR3aa: CASSLQGRATNEKLFF; CDR3nt: TGCGCCAGCAGCTTGCAAGGCCGGGCAACTAATGAAAAACTGTTTTTT
d_gene: -; abundance: once; j_gene: TRBJ1-6; v_gene: TRBV10-3; CDR3aa: CAIKDTNNSPLHF; CDR3nt: TGTGCCATCAAGGACACCAATAATTCACCCCTCCACTTT
d_gene: -; abundance: -; j_gene: TRBJ1-5; v_gene: TRBV19; CDR3aa: CASKAGRLPQHF; CDR3nt: TGTGCCAGTAAAGCAGGGAGGCTGCCCCAGCATTTT
d_gene: -; abundance: -; j_gene: TRBJ2-5; v_gene: TRBV5-1; CDR3aa: CASSFEQETQYF; CDR3nt: TGCGCCAGCAGCTTTGAGCAAGAGACCCAGTACTTC
d_gene: TRBD1; abundance: -; j_gene: TRBJ2-7; v_gene: TRBV5-1; CDR3aa: CASSSSRDRNAYEQYF; CDR3nt: TGCGCCAGCAGCAGCAGCCGGGACAGGAACGCCTACGAGCAGTACTTC
d_gene: -; abundance: once; j_gene: TRBJ2-3; v_gene: TRBV11-2; CDR3aa: CASSLLAVGVDTQYF; CDR3nt: TGTGCCAGCAGCTTATTAGCGGTTGGGGTAGATACGCAGTATTTT
d_gene: TRBD1; abundance: -; j_gene: TRBJ1-5; v_gene: TRBV10-3; CDR3aa: CAISDRQGAEPQHF; CDR3nt: TGTGCCATCAGTGATCGACAGGGGGCAGAGCCCCAGCATTTT
d_gene: -; abundance: -; j_gene: TRBJ2-3; v_gene: TRBV11-3; CDR3aa: CASSFSYGPAADTQYF; CDR3nt: TGTGCCAGCAGCTTTTCATACGGACCGGCAGCGGATACGCAGTATTTT
d_gene: TRBD1; abundance: -; j_gene: TRBJ1-1; v_gene: TRBV7-2; CDR3aa: CASCRDRNTEAFF; CDR3nt: TGTGCCAGCTGTCGGGACAGGAACACTGAAGCTTTCTTT
d_gene: TRBD2; abundance: -; j_gene: TRBJ2-3; v_gene: TRBV2; CDR3aa: CASRPTSGSTDTQYF; CDR3nt: TGTGCCAGCAGGCCGACTAGCGGCAGCACAGATACGCAGTATTTT
d_gene: TRBD1; abundance: -; j_gene: TRBJ1-6; v_gene: TRBV7-9; CDR3aa: CASSSGQEFYNSPLHF; CDR3nt: TGTGCCAGCAGCTCGGGACAGGAGTTCTATAATTCACCCCTCCACTTT
d_gene: TRBD2; abundance: -; j_gene: TRBJ2-3; v_gene: TRBV12-5; CDR3aa: CASGLELAGADTQYF; CDR3nt: TGTGCTAGTGGTTTGGAGCTAGCGGGGGCAGATACGCAGTATTTT
d_gene: -; abundance: -; j_gene: TRBJ1-1; v_gene: TRBV19; CDR3aa: CASSPGPGPGDTEAFF; CDR3nt: TGTGCCAGTAGTCCCGGGCCAGGGCCTGGGGACACTGAAGCTTTCTTT
d_gene: -; abundance: -; j_gene: TRBJ2-7; v_gene: TRBV6-1; CDR3aa: CASSFGGEQYF; CDR3nt: TGTGCCAGCAGCTTCGGGGGCGAGCAGTACTTC
d_gene: -; abundance: -; j_gene: TRBJ2-3; v_gene: TRBV19; CDR3aa: CASSRYDHTDTQYF; CDR3nt: TGTGCCAGTAGCCGCTATGACCACACAGATACGCAGTATTTT
d_gene: TRBD2; abundance: -; j_gene: TRBJ2-4; v_gene: TRBV19; CDR3aa: CASSMREGRATPIAKNIQYF; CDR3nt: TGTGCCAGTAGTATGAGGGAGGGACGGGCGACCCCCATAGCCAAAAACATTCAGTACTTC
d_gene: -; abundance: -; j_gene: TRBJ1-6; v_gene: TRBV25-1; CDR3aa: CASSEFPGNSPLHF; CDR3nt: TGTGCCAGCAGTGAATTCCCGGGAAATTCACCCCTCCACTTT
d_gene: -; abundance: -; j_gene: TRBJ1-1; v_gene: TRBV5-1; CDR3aa: CASSLSTGQGNTEAFF; CDR3nt: TGCGCCAGCAGCTTATCCACAGGGCAGGGAAACACTGAAGCTTTCTTT
d_gene: TRBD2; abundance: -; j_gene: TRBJ2-5; v_gene: TRBV5-1; CDR3aa: CASSLSHGTSVKTQYF; CDR3nt: TGCGCCAGCAGCCTTTCACACGGGACTAGCGTGAAGACCCAGTACTTC
d_gene: TRBD2; abundance: -; j_gene: TRBJ2-5; v_gene: TRBV2; CDR3aa: CASSRLAGLQETQYF; CDR3nt: TGTGCCAGCAGCCGACTAGCGGGGTTACAAGAGACCCAGTACTTC
d_gene: -; abundance: few; j_gene: TRBJ2-1; v_gene: TRBV7-2; CDR3aa: CASRARGGYNEQFF; CDR3nt: TGTGCCAGCAGGGCACGGGGAGGTTACAATGAGCAGTTCTTC
d_gene: -; abundance: once; j_gene: TRBJ1-1; v_gene: TRBV5-6; CDR3aa: CASSSFQGLFDTEAFF; CDR3nt: TGTGCCAGCAGCTCTTTCCAGGGGTTGTTCGACACTGAAGCTTTCTTT
d_gene: -; abundance: -; j_gene: TRBJ2-1; v_gene: TRBV13; CDR3aa: CASSLEGWGEQFF; CDR3nt: TGTGCCAGCAGCTTAGAGGGGTGGGGTGAGCAGTTCTTC
d_gene: TRBD1; abundance: few; j_gene: TRBJ1-1; v_gene: TRBV6-6; CDR3aa: CASAAGTAGRGAFF; CDR3nt: TGTGCCAGCGCTGCAGGGACAGCCGGTCGAGGAGCTTTCTTT
d_gene: TRBD2; abundance: -; j_gene: TRBJ2-7; v_gene: TRBV10-3; CDR3aa: CAITRTTSGVTYEQYF; CDR3nt: TGTGCCATCACCCGGACGACTAGCGGGGTCACCTACGAGCAGTACTTC
d_gene: TRBD2; abundance: -; j_gene: TRBJ2-3; v_gene: TRBV30; CDR3aa: CARTSGMSTDTQYF; CDR3nt: TGTGCCCGGACTAGCGGGATGTCAACAGATACGCAGTATTTT
d_gene: -; abundance: -; j_gene: TRBJ2-7; v_gene: TRBV21-1; CDR3aa: CASLTPGFGHYEQYF; CDR3nt: TGTGCCAGCTTAACACCGGGATTCGGCCACTACGAGCAGTACTTC
d_gene: -; abundance: -; j_gene: TRBJ2-7; v_gene: TRBV30; CDR3aa: CAWSQMAYEQYF; CDR3nt: TGTGCCTGGAGTCAGATGGCCTACGAGCAGTACTTC